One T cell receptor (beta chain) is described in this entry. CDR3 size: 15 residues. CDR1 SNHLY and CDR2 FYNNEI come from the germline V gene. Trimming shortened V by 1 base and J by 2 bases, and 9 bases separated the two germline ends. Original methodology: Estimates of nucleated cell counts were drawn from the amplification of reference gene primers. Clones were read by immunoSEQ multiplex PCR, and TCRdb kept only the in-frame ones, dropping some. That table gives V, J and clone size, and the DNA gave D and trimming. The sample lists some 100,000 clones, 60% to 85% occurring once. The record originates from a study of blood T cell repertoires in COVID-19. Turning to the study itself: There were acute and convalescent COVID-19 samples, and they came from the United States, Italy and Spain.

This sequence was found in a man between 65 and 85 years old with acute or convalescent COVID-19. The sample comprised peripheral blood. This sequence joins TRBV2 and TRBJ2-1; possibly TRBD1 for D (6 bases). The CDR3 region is CASSEGRGAYNEQFF. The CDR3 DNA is TGTGCCAGCAGTGAAGGCAGGGGTGCCTACAATGAGCAGTTCTTC.